This TCR beta chain was recorded in a study of T cell changes during pregnancy in multiple sclerosis. Sequencing was performed with immunoSEQ multiplex PCR; in TCRdb, only in-frame clones are kept and a portion is missing. The data contain approximately 100,000 clones, 90% to 95% of them singletons. CDR3 length equals 15 residues. Germline V gene lookup returns CDR1 SGHRS and CDR2 YFSETQ. Between the trimmed V and J ends, which lost 0 bases and 2 bases, there was a span of 12 bases. This receptor was obtained from a female donor with multiple sclerosis, enrolled in a pregnancy study. The sequenced sample was peripheral blood, obtained before pregnancy. The V call is TRBV5-1, the J call TRBJ2-7, with D perhaps TRBD2 (5 bases). The CDR3 spells CASSLALGLTYEQYF. CDR3 coding DNA: TGCGCCAGCAGCTTGGCACTAGGTCTTACCTACGAGCAGTACTTC.